This T cell receptor beta chain was captured in a study of T-cell memory formation after mild COVID-19. Whole-study results and caveats: Nothing showed for sure that second-wave clones peaking on day 37 were SARS-CoV-2 specific. Later expanders leaned CD4+, whereas clones that contracted between day 15 and 85 were balanced CD4/CD8.

CDR1 SGHAT and CDR2 FQNNGV come from the germline V gene. This CDR3 comprises 14 residues. Trimming removed 3 bases at V and 4 bases at J, with 12 bases between. The sample holds a few counts of this clonotype. What it binds is unknown. TCRdb recomputed calls from the 5' RACE reads with MiXCR, one row per CDR3 protein. The profile shows 470,000 or so distinct CDR3 sequences, over 15% of them singletons. This TCR was sampled from a young man who had mild COVID-19 (a few samples of this study predate the infection). Cell type and time point are not known. The chain has TRBV11-2 and TRBJ1-2, with no clear D. Specimen: PBMCs or a T cell subset sorted from them (not recorded which). The CDR3 protein is CASSFPGYLYGYTF. CDR3 coding DNA: TGTGCCAGCAGCTTTCCGGGTTACCTCTATGGCTACACCTTC.